Described below is a single TCR beta chain sequence and its context. Its specificity is not known. This sample is part of a study of cytotoxic CD8 clonotypes in ibrutinib-treated CLL. Study background: Within the patient group, about a dozen were relapsed/refractory and some 15 treatment-naive, and 17 to 18 were IGHV unmutated. Median treatment time before response sampling was 12 months, range 6 to 36.

Overall study results and limits: With treatment, public clonotypes, which were uncommon, either contracted or remained stable.

Using immunoSEQ multiplex PCR, the repertoire was profiled, and TCRdb retains in-frame clones only, with some absent. In the table there are some 140,000 clones, around four fifths of which are singletons. The CDR3 length is 14 residues. V lost 2 bases and J 6 bases, leaving 14 bases between the germline ends. CDR1 is MNHEY and CDR2 is SVGAGI in the germline V gene. This receptor was identified in a human donor with chronic lymphocytic leukemia. The material was PBMCs, obtained after 24 months of ibrutinib treatment. The chain employs TRBV6-5 and TRBJ2-7; no firm D call. The CDR3, as DNA: TGTGCCAGCAGTTACGTGGGGATTGTTGGCGAGCAGTACTTC. Residues: CASSYVGIVGEQYF.